This entry features one TCR beta chain sequence. These data come from a study of blood T cell repertoires in COVID-19. Repertoires were generated with immunoSEQ multiplex PCR, while TCRdb's copy carries only in-frame clones and drops some. The sample lists about 93,000 clones, approximately 87% occurring once. This CDR3 has 16 residues. Per the germline V gene, CDR1 is MDHEN and CDR2 is SYDVKM. V was pared by 3 bases and J by 1 base, with 8 bases of the junction left unmatched. The sequence derives from a human donor with active COVID-19. The donor label of this sample is uncertain. The sample was peripheral blood. The rearrangement links TRBV28 to TRBJ2-5; 7 nucleotides align to TRBD1. CDR3 DNA sequence: TGTGCCAGCAGTTTCGGGACAGCAAGTATCCAAGAGACCCAGTACTTC. Translating gives CASSFGTASIQETQYF. The full variable domain, rest sourced from reference TRBV28 and TRBJ2-5, is DVKVTQSSRYLVKRTGEKVFLECVQDMDHENMFWYRQDPGLGLRLIYFSYDVKMKEKGDIPEGYSVSREKKERFSLILESASTNQTSMYLCASSFGTASIQETQYFGPGTRLLVL.